Shown below are 12 T cell receptor beta chains from a single sample sequenced in a study of shared clonotypes between healthy human individuals. Sequenced by immunoSEQ multiplex PCR; TCRdb stores in-frame clones only, minus some. The sample consists of more than 550,000 clones, roughly 91% of them appearing once. Specimen: memory CD8+ T cells from PBMCs. As to subset: CD45RO+ cells pooled with CCR7-negative TemRA cells. The receptors shown here come from a man aged 18 to 30 in good health. Some clones in this sample may be carry-over from other donors' samples.

This sequence joins TRBV28 and TRBJ2-1, with 13 bases fitting TRBD2. The germline V gene encodes CDR1 MDHEN and CDR2 SYDVKM. V shed 10 bases and J 4 bases; nucleotides not matched to a gene: 7. This CDR3 region has 15 residues. The CDR3 bases are TGTGCCACGCGACTAGCGGGAGGTAGATACAATGAGCAGTTCTTC. Protein sequence: CATRLAGGRYNEQFF. Filled out from reference TRBV28 and TRBJ2-1, the complete variable domain reads DVKVTQSSRYLVKRTGEKVFLECVQDMDHENMFWYRQDPGLGLRLIYFSYDVKMKEKGDIPEGYSVSREKKERFSLILESASTNQTSMYLCATRLAGGRYNEQFFGPGTRLTVL.

The genes are TRBV12-5 and TRBJ2-2; D possibly corresponds to TRBD2 (5 bases). Trimming stripped 3 bases from V and 5 bases from J, with 7 bases between. The CDR3 consists of 13 residues. Germline loops: CDR1 LGHNT, CDR2 FRNRAP. The CDR3 DNA reads as TGTGCTAGTGGTTTCGGGGTAACCGGGGAGCTGTTTTTT. This encodes CASGFGVTGELFF.

J is TRBJ2-3 and V is TRBV2; TRBD1 might be the D (5 bases). Trimming shortened V by 0 bases and J by 3 bases, and 16 bases separated the two germline ends. The CDR3 length is 17 residues. The V gene's germline CDR1 is SNHLY and CDR2 FYNNEI. This CDR3 is CASSEAGANLGTDTQYF. Written as DNA, the CDR3 is TGTGCCAGCAGTGAAGCAGGGGCGAACCTAGGGACAGATACGCAGTATTTT.

The rearrangement uses TRBV5-1 and TRBJ1-5, with TRBD1 identical over 12 bases. After removal of 4 bases from V and 6 bases from J, the junction contained 5 bases not matched to a gene. Germline V lookup: CDR1 SGHRS, CDR2 YFSETQ. This CDR3 has 15 amino acids. The CDR3 region is CASSMGQGASQPQHF. CDR3 in DNA: TGCGCCAGCAGCATGGGACAGGGGGCGAGTCAGCCCCAGCATTTT.

This rearrangement joins TRBV9 to TRBJ2-1, with 11 bases lining up with TRBD2. The CDR3 runs 15 residues. Trimming removed 2 bases from V and 8 bases from J; junction bases left unmatched: 6. Germline CDR1 and CDR2: SGDLS and YYNGEE. CDR3 protein: CASSVKTSGMDEQFF. In DNA, the CDR3 is TGTGCCAGCAGCGTTAAGACTAGCGGGATGGATGAGCAGTTCTTC.

Here the CDR3 DNA reads TGTGCCAGCAGTCTGTTGCACCGCTCCTACGAGCAGTACTTC. The encoded protein is CASSLLHRSYEQYF. The V call is TRBV28, the J call TRBJ2-7; D uncertain. V was shortened by 5 bases and J by 0 bases, with 11 bases between the two germline ends. The CDR3 is 14 amino acids. Germline V lookup: CDR1 MDHEN, CDR2 SYDVKM.

This clone has just one count. The chain carries TRBV28 and TRBJ1-2; D is undetermined. Trimming shortened V by 4 bases and J by 2 bases, and 8 bases separated the two germline ends. CDR1 MDHEN and CDR2 SYDVKM come from the germline V gene. The CDR3 is 13 amino acids. Here the CDR3 reads CASSWASNYGYTF. CDR3 nucleotides: TGTGCCAGCAGTTGGGCTTCCAACTATGGCTACACCTTC.

This clone has a single count. The chain links TRBV7-3 to TRBJ1-1, with 8 nucleotides matching TRBD1. The V segment lost 6 bases and the J segment 4 bases; nucleotides outside the gene matches: 4. The CDR3 covers 13 residues. The germline CDR1 and CDR2 sequences are SGHTA and FQGTGA. In DNA form, the CDR3 reads TGTGCCAGCAGGTGGACAGGGCGCACTGAAGCTTTCTTT. Translating it yields CASRWTGRTEAFF.

The V gene is TRBV5-1, the J gene TRBJ2-5, with D uncertain. Germline V gives CDR1 SGHRS, CDR2 YFSETQ. The CDR3 length is 12 residues. The V and J ends lost 3 bases and 4 bases respectively, with 7 bases between them. The CDR3 region is CASSSKLETQYF. The CDR3 nucleotides read TGCGCCAGCAGCTCGAAGCTAGAGACCCAGTACTTC.

This clone was recorded once. V gene TRBV28 combines with J gene TRBJ2-2; a possible D gene is TRBD2 (5 bases). Trimming removed 4 bases at V and 6 bases at J, with 9 bases between. Germline CDR1 MDHEN, CDR2 SYDVKM. CDR3 length: 13 amino acids. The CDR3: CASSSGEAGELFF. CDR3 nucleotide sequence: TGTGCCAGCAGTTCCGGGGAAGCCGGGGAGCTGTTTTTT. The complete variable domain, with remaining parts taken from reference TRBV28 and TRBJ2-2, reads DVKVTQSSRYLVKRTGEKVFLECVQDMDHENMFWYRQDPGLGLRLIYFSYDVKMKEKGDIPEGYSVSREKKERFSLILESASTNQTSMYLCASSSGEAGELFFGEGSRLTVL.

V and J are TRBV9 and TRBJ2-3, with D tentatively TRBD2 (5 bases). The CDR3 runs to 14 residues. From germline, CDR1 is SGDLS and CDR2 YYNGEE. Trimming took 4 bases from V and 7 from J, leaving 16 bases between them. CDR3 DNA sequence: TGTGCCAGCAGCAAAACCGGGATAAAAAATACGCAGTATTTT. This encodes CASSKTGIKNTQYF.

This chain uses TRBV30 with TRBJ2-2, with 13 bases lining up with TRBD2. V was clipped by 2 bases and J by 3 bases; unmatched bases: 3. This CDR3 spans 16 amino acids. CDR1 is GTSNPN, CDR2 SVGIG, per germline (reference sequence). CDR3 sequence (DNA): TGTGCCTGGAGTCCGGGACTAGCGGGGTACACCGGGGAGCTGTTTTTT. Its translation: CAWSPGLAGYTGELFF. Complete variable domain (other parts from reference TRBV30 and TRBJ2-2): SQTIHQWPATLVQPVGSPLSLECTVEGTSNPNLYWYRQAAGRGLQLLFYSVGIGQISSEVPQNLSASRPQDRQFILSSKKLLLSDSGFYLCAWSPGLAGYTGELFFGEGSRLTVL.